Each of the 24 T cell receptor beta chains below was sequenced from the same sample in a study of cytomegalovirus exposure and HLA in healthy donors. Primers for the PCR totalled 60 Vbeta and 13 Jbeta. Assay: immunoSEQ multiplex PCR; the TCRdb copy retains only in-frame clones and omits some. The data show 100,000 to 150,000 clones, with 77% seen just once and more than 10% held by the top ten. Sequenced: PBMCs. These receptors were obtained from a woman in her thirties or forties in good health and CMV-seropositive.

The chain carries TRBV28 and TRBJ2-7; D might be TRBD1 (6 bases). The CDR3 loop spans 13 amino acids. In germline, CDR1 is MDHEN, CDR2 SYDVKM. Deletions cut 5 bases from V and 7 bases from J, with 15 bases between. CDR3 nucleotides: TGTGCCAGCAGTCGACAGGTACCTAAGGAGCAGTACTTC. This translates into CASSRQVPKEQYF.

V and J are TRBV14 and TRBJ2-1, with 7 bases identical to TRBD2. Germline V gene sequence: CDR1 SGHDN, CDR2 FVKESK. V dropped 4 bases and J dropped 5; count of bases not matched to a gene: 5. CDR3 length: 14 residues. The chain's CDR3 is CASSPISGDNEQFF. The DNA for the CDR3 is TGTGCCAGCAGCCCAATAAGCGGGGACAATGAGCAGTTCTTC. Looking up the rest from reference TRBV14 and TRBJ2-1 gives the full variable domain: EAGVTQFPSHSVIEKGQTVTLRCDPISGHDNLYWYRRVMGKEIKFLLHFVKESKQDESGMPNNRFLAERTGGTYSTLKVQPAELEDSGVYFCASSPISGDNEQFFGPGTRLTVL.

In its sample, this clone was seen a few times. V gene TRBV19 combines with J gene TRBJ2-1; 9 bases are shared with TRBD2. Germline V CDR1 and CDR2: LNHDA, SQIVND (reference sequence). Unmatched junction bases numbered 4, after V lost 1 base and J lost 6 bases. The CDR3 extends over 15 amino acids. The CDR3 nucleotides are TGTGCCAGTAGTATAGCGAGCGGGAGGACCAATGAGCAGTTCTTC. This translates into CASSIASGRTNEQFF.

CDR3 region: CASSEHSEVDTEAFF. CDR3 DNA sequence: TGTGCCAGCAGTGAACATTCGGAGGTGGACACTGAAGCTTTCTTT. The chain links TRBV6-1 to TRBJ1-1; D is unclear. The CDR3 is made up of 15 amino acids. V was cut by 2 bases and J by 3 bases, with 13 bases left in between. CDR1 and CDR2 (germline): MNHNS, SASEGT.

The chain employs TRBV15 and TRBJ1-5; TRBD1 is a possible D gene (6 bases). The CDR3 spans 15 residues. CDR1 is LNHNV and CDR2 is YYDKDF in the germline V gene (reference sequence). Trimming took off 3 bases at V and 5 bases at J, with 14 bases between the two ends. CDR3 bases: TGTGCCACCAGCAGGTATCGGGCAGGGGATCAGCCCCAGCATTTT. Translation: CATSRYRAGDQPQHF. The variable domain in full, completed from reference TRBV15 and TRBJ1-5, reads DAMVIQNPRYQVTQFGKPVTLSCSQTLNHNVMYWYQQKSSQAPKLLFHYYDKDFNNEADTPDNFQSRRPNTSFCFLDIRSPGLGDTAMYLCATSRYRAGDQPQHFGDGTRLSIL.

CDR3 nucleotides: TGTGCCAGCCTTGGGACTTCATACCCCTACGAGCAGTACTTC. Amino acid sequence: CASLGTSYPYEQYF. This chain uses TRBV6-5 with TRBJ2-7; possibly TRBD2 for D (6 bases). From germline, CDR1 is MNHEY and CDR2 SVGAGI. V shed 8 bases and J shed 2 bases, with 16 bases lying between them. This CDR3 has 14 amino acids.

The rearrangement uses TRBV18 and TRBJ1-1, with a weak D call TRBD1 (6 bases). In germline, CDR1 is KGHSH, CDR2 LQKENI. Trimming removed 4 bases at V and 0 bases at J, with 21 bases between. CDR3 length: 18 amino acids. CDR3 DNA sequence: TGTGCCAGCTCACTACTTTCTACAGGGCCGGGAATGAACACTGAAGCTTTCTTT. This codes for CASSLLSTGPGMNTEAFF.

This chain links TRBV6-5 with TRBJ1-5; 9 nucleotides align to TRBD1. CDR3 length equals 15 residues. With 6 bases clipped from V and 5 bases from J, the junction kept 8 bases outside the gene matches. CDR1 and CDR2 (germline): MNHEY, SVGAGI. The CDR3 spells CASRVGTGRHQPQHF. The DNA for the CDR3 is TGTGCCAGCAGGGTTGGGACAGGGAGGCATCAGCCCCAGCATTTT.

This rearrangement joins TRBV14 to TRBJ1-1; D remains ambiguous. The ends were cut back, 5 bases at V and 3 bases at J, with 10 bases in the middle. CDR3 size: 13 residues. Germline-derived CDR1 and CDR2 are SGHDN and FVKESK. The CDR3 DNA sequence: TGTGCCAGCAGCGTTCAGGTATACACTGAAGCTTTCTTT. Translating it yields CASSVQVYTEAFF.

The J gene is TRBJ2-3, the V gene TRBV5-4, with a weak D call TRBD2 (5 bases). The V end was cut by 0 bases, the J end by 5 bases, with 13 bases between. The CDR3 runs to 15 residues. The germline CDR1 and CDR2 sequences are SGHNT and YYREEE (reference sequence). In DNA form, the CDR3 reads TGTGCCAGCAGCTTGGAAGGGTGGGCGGGAGATACGCAGTATTTT. As protein: CASSLEGWAGDTQYF. The full variable domain, with the rest looked up from reference TRBV5-4 and TRBJ2-3, is ETGVTQSPTHLIKTRGQQVTLRCSSQSGHNTVSWYQQALGQGPQFIFQYYREEENGRGNFPPRFSGLQFPNYSSELNVNALELDDSALYLCASSLEGWAGDTQYFGPGTRLTVL.

The chain couples TRBV30 to TRBJ2-1; 10 bases map to TRBD2. Germline V gene sequence: CDR1 GTSNPN, CDR2 SVGIG (reference sequence). The CDR3 is 14 amino acids. The V gene end was trimmed by 0 bases and the J gene end by 4 bases; junction bases not matched to a gene: 0. The CDR3 loop is CAWSVLAGYNEQFF. The CDR3 nucleotides read TGTGCCTGGAGTGTACTAGCGGGATACAATGAGCAGTTCTTC.

In the case of this clone: The CDR3 does not close with the conserved phenylalanine or tryptophan, likely indicating a read error. The DNA is omitted, as the CDR3 cannot be located on it reliably, and the CDR3 follows TCRdb's listing. The chain couples TRBV5-6 to TRBJ2-7; the D call in the table, TRBD2, was not verified against the DNA. Termini included, the CDR3 measures 11 amino acids. Germline CDR1 SGHDT, CDR2 YYEEEE. The CDR3: CASSTGLARKI.

This clone was seen only once. The V and J genes are TRBV6-4 and TRBJ1-3; TRBD1 matches at 8 bases. Germline CDR1 MRHNA, CDR2 SNTAGT. This CDR3 is 14 amino acids long. V shed 8 bases, J shed 8 bases, and the junction held 11 bases outside the gene matches. CDR3 region: CASQSLDRGDTIYF. The CDR3 nucleotides read TGTGCCAGCCAATCCCTTGACAGGGGTGACACCATATATTTT.

The chain recombines TRBV9 with TRBJ2-7; 12 nucleotides line up with TRBD2. Germline CDR1 and CDR2: SGDLS and YYNGEE. The CDR3 consists of 17 residues. V was clipped by 0 bases and J by 5 bases; unmatched bases: 9. In nucleotides, the CDR3 is TGTGCCAGCAGCGTAGATTTGACTAGCGGGAGTATCGACGAGCAGTACTTC. This gives the protein CASSVDLTSGSIDEQYF.

The genes are TRBV6-5 and TRBJ2-3; 7 bases align to TRBD1. CDR1 and CDR2 from the germline V gene are MNHEY and SVGAGI. The length of the CDR3 is 12 residues. V was clipped by 5 bases and J by 10 bases; unmatched bases: 6. In nucleotides, the CDR3 is TGTGCCAGCAGTCCCCTTCAGGGGGCGCAGTATTTT. This encodes CASSPLQGAQYF.

The rearrangement uses TRBV19 and TRBJ2-3, with 11 bases that match TRBD2. Germline CDR1 reads LNHDA; CDR2 reads SQIVND (reference sequence). The junction had 6 bases not matched to a gene; V was cut back by 7 bases and J by 3 bases. The CDR3 has 15 amino acids. CDR3 in DNA: TGTGCCAGTACCTCACTAGCGGGAGCAACAGATACGCAGTATTTT. Translation: CASTSLAGATDTQYF.

This clone appeared a few times. The chain has TRBV6-5 and TRBJ2-7, with 7 positions matching TRBD1. With 6 bases clipped from V and 0 bases from J, the junction kept 2 bases outside the gene matches. The CDR3 has 13 residues. In germline, CDR1 is MNHEY, CDR2 SVGAGI. This CDR3 is CASRRDSSYEQYF. DNA of the CDR3: TGTGCCAGCAGGAGGGACAGCTCCTACGAGCAGTACTTC.

On this clone itself: The junction shows a germline mismatch at one end, possibly a read error. This chain uses TRBV5-1 with TRBJ2-3; 8 positions match TRBD2. Germline values: CDR1 SGHRS, CDR2 YFSETQ. The CDR3 sequence is 14 residues long. As DNA, the CDR3 is TGCGCCGGCAGCGGGGGCTCGGGCACAGATACGCAGTATTTT. Amino acids: CAGSGGSGTDTQYF.

The V call is TRBV7-3, the J call TRBJ2-3; TRBD2 agrees at 8 bases. This CDR3 comprises 16 residues. Germline CDR1 is SGHTA and CDR2 is FQGTGA. Trimming took 5 bases from V and 4 from J; bases not matched to a gene: 11. This CDR3 reads CASSPRTSQTPDTQYF. In DNA, the CDR3 is TGTGCCAGCAGCCCAAGGACTAGCCAGACTCCAGATACGCAGTATTTT.

This sequence joins TRBV18 and TRBJ2-1; 8 bases agree with TRBD2. CDR3 size: 19 residues. Germline values: CDR1 KGHSH, CDR2 LQKENI. Unmatched junction bases numbered 10, after V lost 0 bases and J lost 0 bases. For the CDR3, the DNA is TGTGCCAGCTCACCACCTTTTATAACGGGAGGGCCCTCCTACAATGAGCAGTTCTTC. Translated: CASSPPFITGGPSYNEQFF.

The rearrangement links TRBV28 to TRBJ2-1; the D gene is possibly TRBD2 (7 bases). Germline CDR1 and CDR2: MDHEN and SYDVKM. The CDR3 consists of 14 residues. Trimming stripped 5 bases from V and 5 bases from J, with 13 bases between. The CDR3 protein is CASSPGDYNNEQFF. CDR3 sequence (DNA): TGTGCCAGCAGTCCAGGGGACTACAACAATGAGCAGTTCTTC. Complete variable domain (other parts from reference TRBV28 and TRBJ2-1): DVKVTQSSRYLVKRTGEKVFLECVQDMDHENMFWYRQDPGLGLRLIYFSYDVKMKEKGDIPEGYSVSREKKERFSLILESASTNQTSMYLCASSPGDYNNEQFFGPGTRLTVL.

This clone is categorized as medium-sized. This chain connects TRBV4-1 to TRBJ1-3; 10 bases fit TRBD1. The CDR3 has 14 residues. CDR1 is MGHRA, CDR2 YSYEKL, per germline. The V gene end was trimmed by 4 bases and the J gene end by 7 bases; junction bases not matched to a gene: 4. The CDR3 DNA is TGCGCCAGCAGCCGGGACAGGGGACCGAACACCATATATTTT. Amino acid sequence: CASSRDRGPNTIYF.

The table lists this clone with a few counts. The chain recombines TRBV11-2 with TRBJ2-1, with D unresolved. This CDR3 is built from 12 residues. Trimming stripped 4 bases from V and 3 bases from J, with 4 bases between. CDR1 and CDR2 (germline): SGHAT, FQNNGV. Here the CDR3 DNA reads TGTGCCAGCAGCTCAAACTACAATGAGCAGTTCTTC. This codes for CASSSNYNEQFF.

The V and J genes are TRBV7-9 and TRBJ2-1, with a weak D call TRBD2 (5 bases). This CDR3 has 13 residues. V was clipped by 5 bases and J by 6 bases, with 11 bases between them. Germline values: CDR1 SEHNR, CDR2 FQNEAQ (reference sequence). CDR3 bases: TGTGCCAGCAGCACCACTAGAAGCAATGAGCAGTTCTTC. Amino acid sequence: CASSTTRSNEQFF.